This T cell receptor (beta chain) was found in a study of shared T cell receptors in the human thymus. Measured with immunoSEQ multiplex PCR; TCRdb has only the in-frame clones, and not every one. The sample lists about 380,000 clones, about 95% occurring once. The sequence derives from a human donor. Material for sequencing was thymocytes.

The CDR3 DNA sequence: TGTGCCAGCAGTTCCGCTAGCGGGGGGTGTGAGTTCTTC. It codes for CASSSASGGCEFF. The chain uses TRBV6-6 and TRBJ2-1; 11 nucleotides agree with TRBD2. Trimming cost V 4 bases and J 14 bases; bases outside gene matches: 7. Germline V lookup: CDR1 MNHNY, CDR2 SVGAGI (reference sequence). There are 13 residues in the CDR3.